This section outlines one T cell receptor (beta chain) sequence together with its context. The antigen remains unidentified. V lost 2 bases, J lost 6 bases, and 8 bases lay in between. Germline assignment: CDR1 KGHSH and CDR2 LQKENI. The CDR3 is made up of 13 amino acids. The assay was immunoSEQ multiplex PCR, and TCRdb's table has in-frame clones only and misses some. The table shows 90,000 to 100,000 clones, with roughly 84% occurring only once. The sample is drawn from a study of T cell responses to AZD1222 COVID-19 vaccine. Study-wide results and limits: Most donors were white British and more were female, and clonal diversity was possibly underestimated. Among vaccine-associated CD4 TCRs, coverage spanned spike, with dominance at 160-218 and 743-854.

The sample in question was peripheral blood, obtained 28 days after the second AZD1222 dose. The receptor comes from an adult who received the AZD1222 COVID-19 vaccine. The chain has TRBV18 and TRBJ2-1; D ambiguous. CDR3 region: CASSPANGNEQFF. The DNA for the CDR3 is TGTGCCAGCTCACCAGCAAATGGCAATGAGCAGTTCTTC. Based on the CDR3 plus reference TRBV18 and TRBJ2-1, the full variable domain is NAGVMQNPRHLVRRRGQEARLRCSPMKGHSHVYWYRQLPEEGLKFMVYLQKENIIDESGMPKERFSAEFPKEGPSILRIQQVVRGDSAAYFCASSPANGNEQFFGPGTRLTVL.